This T cell receptor beta chain came from a study of Ad26.COV2.S vaccination and SARS-CoV-2 variants. Study summary: Donor joined the COV1001 Ad26.COV2.S trial arm.

Study-wide points: Assessments of TCR breadth and depth may have underestimated the total T cell responses.

As concerns this clone: What it binds is unknown.

The method was immunoSEQ multiplex PCR; TCRdb's version includes in-frame clones alone and lacks a portion of them. This repertoire shows 250,000 to 300,000 clones, approximately 89% found once; its top ten account for more than 2.5%. Treatment meaning: about 20 received Ad26.COV2.S at low or high dose, single or two shots; about 5 received placebo; per-sample allocation not given. Collection of samples fell on day 63 after the first vaccine or placebo injection. Recruitment in Boston yielded a donor of adult age, 18-55 years. CDR1 and CDR2 (germline): SGHRS, YFSETQ. Trimming took off 6 bases at V and 5 bases at J, with 5 bases between the two ends. The CDR3 loop spans 11 amino acids.

V is TRBV5-1 and J is TRBJ2-2; no clear D gene. Specimen: peripheral blood, collected in a trial of Ad26.COV2.S vaccine versus placebo. The sequence was obtained from a person between 18 and 65 years old who received the Ad26.COV2.S COVID-19 vaccine or a placebo. CDR3 amino acids: CASTGTGELFF. CDR3 sequence (DNA): TGCGCCAGCACAGGAACCGGGGAGCTGTTTTTT.